The 9 T cell receptor beta chains listed next were all sequenced from one sample in a study of blood T cell repertoires in COVID-19 (dated by TCRdb to about 2020). Library preparation was by the immunoSEQ multiplex PCR assay. Held by TCRdb, this immuneACCESS table contains in-frame sequences only and omits some clones. Under half of the omission traces to an unresolved V gene where checked; the cause of the rest is unknown. This sample comprises 170,000 or so clones, around 84% of them detected only once. Roughly 7% of the sample is in the top ten clones. Sequencing used peripheral blood. These receptors were taken from a man aged 45 to 65 with active or convalescent COVID-19.

The V call is TRBV5-1, the J call TRBJ1-4; 8 bases line up with TRBD1. This CDR3 region has 15 residues. Germline V gene sequence: CDR1 SGHRS, CDR2 YFSETQ. Trimming at V came to 5 bases and at J to 0 bases, leaving 3 bases not matched to a gene. The CDR3 nucleotides are TGCGCCAGCAGTCAACAGGGGGCAACTAATGAAAAACTGTTTTTT. Protein: CASSQQGATNEKLFF.

The CDR3 here is CASSSETSFRGPYYGYTF. The CDR3 nucleotides are TGTGCCAGCAGCTCCGAGACGAGTTTCAGGGGGCCGTACTATGGCTACACCTTC. The chain carries TRBV7-9 and TRBJ1-2, with 8 bases that match TRBD1. J was trimmed by 3 bases and V by 4 bases; bases with no gene match: 16. Germline V gene data show CDR1 as SEHNR and CDR2 as FQNEAQ (reference sequence). The CDR3 runs to 18 residues.

The DNA for the CDR3 is TGTGCCAGCAGCCGGAGGCTAGTTGAGGAGACCCAGTACTTC. It encodes CASSRRLVEETQYF. The rearrangement joins TRBV5-8 to TRBJ2-5; D possibly corresponds to TRBD2 (5 bases). CDR1 is SGHTS, CDR2 YDEGEE, per germline. The CDR3 loop spans 14 amino acids. Trimming cost V 4 bases and J 5 bases, with 15 bases left between them. The full variable domain, its missing parts supplied by reference TRBV5-8 and TRBJ2-5, is EAGVTQSPTHLIKTRGQQATLRCSPISGHTSVYWYQQALGLGLQFLLWYDEGEERNRGNFPPRFSGRQFPNYSSELNVNALELEDSALYLCASSRRLVEETQYFGPGTRLLVL.

The rearrangement uses TRBV13 and TRBJ1-2; 7 nucleotides align to TRBD1. The germline V gene encodes CDR1 PRHDT and CDR2 FYEKMQ (reference sequence). The trim removed 6 bases at V and 0 bases at J, leaving 13 bases unmatched. The CDR3 covers 17 residues. The CDR3 spells CASSRTGQPETNYGYTF. The CDR3 region has the DNA TGTGCCAGCAGTCGAACGGGACAGCCGGAAACTAACTATGGCTACACCTTC. Full variable domain (missing parts from reference TRBV13 and TRBJ1-2): AAGVIQSPRHLIKEKRETATLKCYPIPRHDTVYWYQQGPGQDPQFLISFYEKMQSDKGSIPDRFSAQQFSDYHSELNMSSLELGDSALYFCASSRTGQPETNYGYTFGSGTRLTVV.

The CDR3 nucleotides read TGTGCCATCAGTGAGTCTATGGGGCACTATGGCTACACCTTC. It yields the protein CAISESMGHYGYTF. The chain couples TRBV10-3 to TRBJ1-2, with TRBD1 as a possible D gene (5 bases). CDR1 and CDR2 (germline): ENHRY, SYGVKD. The length of the CDR3 is 14 residues. The V and J ends lost 0 bases and 3 bases respectively, with 8 bases between them.

The chain joins TRBV21-1 to TRBJ2-3; the table gives TRBD2 as D, unverified against the DNA. TRBV21-1 is tagged as a pseudogene. The CDR3 loop spans 17 amino acids. The CDR3 bases are TGTGCCAGCAGCAAAAGGCAGCCGACTAGCGCTGAAGATACGCAGTATTTT. Translation: CASSKRQPTSAEDTQYF.

The chain has TRBV24-1 and TRBJ2-1; 9 bases align to TRBD1. The germline V gene encodes CDR1 KGHDR and CDR2 SFDVKD. The CDR3 extends over 16 amino acids. J was trimmed by 7 bases and V by 3 bases; bases with no gene match: 9. Written as DNA, the CDR3 is TGTGCCACCAGTGATCCACAGGGGGCGAGTGGGAATGAGCAGTTCTTC. The encoded protein is CATSDPQGASGNEQFF.

A word on this clone: Distinct nucleotide sequences in the sample also encode this CDR3. CDR3 DNA sequence: TGTGCCAGCAGTCTTACAGGGGACCAGCCCCAGCATTTT. Translating it yields CASSLTGDQPQHF. This chain uses TRBV2 with TRBJ1-5, with TRBD1 matching over 7 bases. Germline V gene sequence: CDR1 SNHLY, CDR2 FYNNEI. Trimming removed 5 bases from V and 7 bases from J; junction bases left unmatched: 5. The CDR3 has 13 amino acids.

V gene TRBV14 combines with J gene TRBJ1-1, with 7 bases identical to TRBD1. J lost 6 bases, V lost 0 bases, and 1 base had no gene match. Germline V gives CDR1 SGHDN, CDR2 FVKESK. This CDR3 contains 13 residues. This CDR3 reads CASSQERGPEAFF. The CDR3 region has the DNA TGTGCCAGCAGCCAAGAAAGGGGGCCTGAAGCTTTCTTT.